The 11 T cell receptor beta chains below all came from one sample that was sequenced in a study of T cell responses to AZD1222 COVID-19 vaccine. Repertoires were generated with immunoSEQ multiplex PCR, while TCRdb's copy carries only in-frame clones and drops some. Of tens of thousands of clones detected, about nine tenths appear once; the ten largest clones hold approximately 2.4%. The material sequenced was peripheral blood, taken 28 days after the second AZD1222 dose. These receptors all stem from an adult who received the AZD1222 COVID-19 vaccine.

V is TRBV28 and J is TRBJ2-1, with TRBD2 as a possible D gene (5 bases). The CDR3 covers 13 residues. V lost 3 bases, J lost 6 bases, and 9 bases lay in between. Per germline, CDR1 MDHEN and CDR2 SYDVKM. DNA of the CDR3: TGTGCCAGCAGTTTGTCGGGGTTCAATGAGCAGTTCTTC. It codes for CASSLSGFNEQFF.

The chain combines TRBV15 with TRBJ2-5; 11 nucleotides line up with TRBD2. The CDR3 covers 21 residues. Germline CDR1 LNHNV, CDR2 YYDKDF (reference sequence). V gave up 0 bases and J gave up 1 base; unmatched junction bases: 16. The CDR3 region has the DNA TGTGCCACCAGCAGAGAGTCAGGGATTGGTGGGACTAGCGGAGCCCAAGAGACCCAGTACTTC. This sequence encodes CATSRESGIGGTSGAQETQYF.

This chain joins TRBV7-2 and TRBJ1-5; D not resolved. The germline V gene encodes CDR1 SGHTA and CDR2 FQGNSA. V lost 1 base and J 1 base, leaving 5 bases between the germline ends. This CDR3 is 14 amino acids long. The CDR3 sequence is CASSLEYSNQPQHF. The DNA of the CDR3 is TGTGCCAGCAGCTTAGAGTACAGCAATCAGCCCCAGCATTTT.

This clone has a handful of counts. This chain connects TRBV2 to TRBJ1-2; TRBD1 aligns across 7 bases. The germline V gene has CDR1 SNHLY and CDR2 FYNNEI. The CDR3 contains 15 residues. The ends lost 1 base at V and 5 bases at J; junction bases unmatched: 7. CDR3 sequence: CASSEGGGAGYGYTF. In DNA form, the CDR3 reads TGTGCCAGCAGTGAAGGAGGGGGCGCGGGGTATGGCTACACCTTC.

This clone occurred a few times. This chain joins TRBV7-8 and TRBJ2-3, with D unresolved. Germline CDR1 SGHVS, CDR2 FQNEAQ. The CDR3 is 15 residues long. Trimming shortened V by 0 bases and J by 2 bases, and 9 bases separated the two germline ends. The CDR3 bases are TGTGCCAGCAGCTTAGCAAACGCGTACACAGATACGCAGTATTTT. Its translation: CASSLANAYTDTQYF.

Written as DNA, the CDR3 is TGTGCCAGCAGGATTCCGACCGGGGCAGATACGCAGTATTTT. Translated: CASRIPTGADTQYF. This chain links TRBV28 with TRBJ2-3; weak D call: TRBD2 (5 bases). The CDR3 is made up of 14 amino acids. From germline, CDR1 is MDHEN and CDR2 SYDVKM. V lost 6 bases and J 4 bases, leaving 14 bases between the germline ends.

The chain is built from TRBV14 and TRBJ2-7; D uncertain. The germline V gene encodes CDR1 SGHDN and CDR2 FVKESK. The length of the CDR3 is 16 residues. V shed 3 bases and J shed 6 bases, with 21 bases lying between them. CDR3 in amino acids: CASSHRSHRASGEQYF. In nucleotides, the CDR3 is TGTGCCAGCAGCCACCGAAGCCACCGGGCCTCGGGCGAGCAGTACTTC.

This rearrangement joins TRBV5-1 to TRBJ2-1; D is ambiguous. The CDR3 is 12 amino acids. Germline V lookup: CDR1 SGHRS, CDR2 YFSETQ. V was pared by 0 bases and J by 6 bases, with 4 bases between. The CDR3 coding sequence is TGCGCCAGCAGCTTGGCCCGCAATGAGCAGTTCTTC. The encoded protein is CASSLARNEQFF.

The chain uses TRBV30 and TRBJ1-2; D possibly corresponds to TRBD1 (6 bases). There are 15 residues in the CDR3. The V end was cut by 4 bases, the J end by 5 bases, with 20 bases between. From germline, CDR1 is GTSNPN and CDR2 SVGIG (reference sequence). The chain's CDR3 is CAWTRGAGVFYGYTF. The DNA for the CDR3 is TGTGCCTGGACGCGGGGGGCAGGCGTATTTTATGGCTACACCTTC.

The V and J genes are TRBV19 and TRBJ2-2; 10 bases match TRBD2. Germline values: CDR1 LNHDA, CDR2 SQIVND (reference sequence). The CDR3 length is 14 residues. V shed 6 bases, J shed 5 bases, and the junction held 3 bases outside the gene matches. Written as DNA, the CDR3 is TGTGCCAGTAGATTAGCGGGAGGTACCGGGGAGCTGTTTTTT. The encoded protein is CASRLAGGTGELFF.

In this sample, this clone is medium-sized (0.01 to 0.1%). The chain couples TRBV28 to TRBJ2-3, with D hard to call. Germline V gives CDR1 MDHEN, CDR2 SYDVKM. The CDR3 spans 13 residues. The V gene lost 5 bases and the J gene lost 1 base, with 7 bases spanning the gap. The CDR3 DNA follows: TGTGCCAGCAGTAACTCCGGCACAGATACGCAGTATTTT. This encodes CASSNSGTDTQYF.